One and the same sample provided the 23 T cell receptor beta chains below, sequenced in a study of blood T cells in healthy people across ages. Then a second PCR, running roughly 6 to 11 cycles, was carried out with a sample-barcoded 5' primer and a J-beta primer mix. TCRdb re-called the 5' RACE reads through MiXCR, storing one row per CDR3 protein. Of 600,000 to 1,000,000 distinct CDR3 sequences in the sample, roughly 60% were seen once. Sequenced sample: blood. The origin of the receptors is a man aged 30 to 45 in good health.

This clonotype occurred once. The CDR3 reads CSAKQGGDTEAFF. CDR3 sequence (DNA): TGCAGCGCTAAACAGGGGGGAGACACTGAAGCTTTCTTT. The chain is built from TRBV29-1 and TRBJ1-1; 8 bases agree with TRBD1. The CDR3 contains 13 residues. Looked up from germline, CDR1 is SQVTM and CDR2 is ANQGSEA. Germline trimming cut 7 bases from V and 3 bases from J; bases unmatched to any gene: 7.

The chain couples TRBV29-1 to TRBJ2-5, with 14 nucleotides matching TRBD2. The closer fit of TRBJ2-7 to the DNA end suggests the J call may be wrong. Germline lookup yields CDR1 SQVTM and CDR2 ANQGSEA. This CDR3 has 13 residues. The CDR3 DNA is TGCAGCGCTGGACTAGCGGGAGGAGGCGAGCAGTACTTC. It specifies CSAGLAGGGEQYF.

The chain links TRBV7-2 to TRBJ2-1; D gene ambiguous. The CDR3 consists of 12 residues. The V end lost 8 bases, the J end lost 6 bases, and 11 bases lay between the germline ends. Germline loops: CDR1 SGHTA, CDR2 FQGNSA. CDR3 bases: TGTGCCAGCGGCATTAGTGGCAATGAGCAGTTCTTC. This translates into CASGISGNEQFF.

This clonotype has just a few counts. The chain carries TRBV5-5 and TRBJ2-5; 8 bases line up with TRBD2. Trimming took 3 bases from V and 11 from J; bases not matched to a gene: 15. Looked up from germline, CDR1 is SGHKS and CDR2 is YYEKEE (reference sequence). The CDR3 has 15 amino acids. The CDR3 DNA sequence: TGTGCCAGCAGCTCACATATAGCGGGGCACAATGAGCAGTACTTC. It is translated as CASSSHIAGHNEQYF.

This clonotype was observed a few times. The chain uses TRBV10-3 and TRBJ2-1; no reliable D call. This CDR3 is 14 amino acids long. The germline CDR1 and CDR2 sequences are ENHRY and SYGVKD. V was clipped by 0 bases and J by 7 bases, with 10 bases between them. The CDR3 is CAISESTRVNEQFF. CDR3 in DNA: TGTGCCATCAGTGAGTCTACAAGGGTTAATGAGCAGTTCTTC.

The table lists this clonotype with a few counts. The genes are TRBV4-3 and TRBJ1-2; 10 bases fit TRBD1. This CDR3 is built from 17 residues. In germline, CDR1 is LGHNA, CDR2 YSLEER. V gave up 1 base and J gave up 4 bases; unmatched junction bases: 9. The CDR3 loop reads CASSQGRSTGGGYGYTF. DNA for the CDR3: TGCGCCAGCAGCCAAGGAAGGTCGACAGGGGGCGGCTATGGCTACACCTTC.

The chain joins TRBV29-1 to TRBJ2-7; the D call may be TRBD1 or TRBD2 (6 bases each). V dropped 6 bases and J dropped 3 bases, with 9 bases sitting between them. This CDR3 has 11 residues. Germline CDR1 SQVTM, CDR2 ANQGSEA. CDR3 protein: CSVGGFYEQYF. The CDR3 nucleotides are TGCAGCGTGGGGGGCTTCTACGAGCAGTACTTC.

The J gene is TRBJ2-7, the V gene TRBV27, with D maybe TRBD2 (6 bases). The CDR3 covers 13 residues. Trimming cost V 6 bases and J 2 bases, with 11 bases left between them. Germline V gene data show CDR1 as MNHEY and CDR2 as SMNVEV (reference sequence). In DNA form, the CDR3 reads TGTGCCAGCAGGGGCGGGGAGGCCTACGAGCAGTACTTC. Amino acid sequence: CASRGGEAYEQYF.

This sequence joins TRBV20-1 and TRBJ2-3; tentatively, D is TRBD1 or TRBD2 (5 bases each). V shed 5 bases and J shed 5 bases, with 8 bases lying between them. Germline lookup yields CDR1 DFQATT and CDR2 SNEGSKA (reference sequence). The CDR3 is made up of 11 amino acids. The CDR3 region is CSAGDGDTQYF. CDR3 nucleotides: TGCAGTGCTGGGGACGGAGATACGCAGTATTTT.

This chain joins TRBV7-9 and TRBJ1-6, with 7 bases aligning to TRBD1. From germline, CDR1 is SEHNR and CDR2 FQNEAQ (reference sequence). Unmatched junction bases numbered 8, after V lost 5 bases and J lost 7 bases. The length of the CDR3 is 15 residues. The CDR3 nucleotides read TGTGCCAGCAGCCCCGCAGGGGGAGGGAATTCACCCCTCCACTTT. Protein sequence: CASSPAGGGNSPLHF. Full variable domain (missing parts from reference TRBV7-9 and TRBJ1-6): DTGVSQNPRHKITKRGQNVTFRCDPISEHNRLYWYRQTLGQGPEFLTYFQNEAQLEKSRLLSDRFSAERPKGSFSTLEIQRTEQGDSAMYLCASSPAGGGNSPLHFGNGTRLTVT.

V is TRBV27 and J is TRBJ1-2; the D gene is possibly TRBD1 (6 bases). CDR3 length: 13 residues. The V end was cut by 2 bases, the J end by 8 bases, with 12 bases between. CDR1 and CDR2 from the germline V gene are MNHEY and SMNVEV (reference sequence). CDR3 residues: CASSLNRVEGYTF. CDR3 DNA sequence: TGTGCCAGCAGTTTAAACAGGGTGGAAGGCTACACCTTC.

The chain employs TRBV4-3 and TRBJ1-1, with TRBD1 as a possible D gene (6 bases). In germline, CDR1 is LGHNA, CDR2 YSLEER. Trimming removed 0 bases from V and 7 bases from J, with 15 bases in between. The CDR3 length is 15 residues. The CDR3 spells CASSQEGGRPFEAFF. Here the CDR3 DNA reads TGCGCCAGCAGCCAAGAAGGGGGGCGGCCTTTTGAAGCTTTCTTT.

V and J are TRBV4-2 and TRBJ2-1; TRBD2 agrees at 8 bases. This CDR3 region has 16 residues. The J segment lost 6 bases and the V segment lost 0 bases, leaving 7 bases of the junction unmatched. Germline V lookup: CDR1 LGHNA, CDR2 YNFKEQ. This chain's CDR3 is CASSQDLRAGGNEQFF. The CDR3 region has the DNA TGTGCCAGCAGCCAAGATTTGAGGGCGGGAGGCAATGAGCAGTTCTTC.

The chain combines TRBV20-1 with TRBJ2-1; D not resolved. The V and J ends lost 3 bases and 7 bases respectively, with 10 bases between them. This CDR3 contains 12 residues. Germline V lookup: CDR1 DFQATT, CDR2 SNEGSKA (reference sequence). CDR3 DNA sequence: TGCAGTGCTAGGGGGTTGTGGAATGAGCAGTTCTTC. Residues: CSARGLWNEQFF.

This clonotype has more than one count but fewer than ten. The rearrangement uses TRBV9 and TRBJ2-7; D gene unclear. Germline V gene data show CDR1 as SGDLS and CDR2 as YYNGEE. There are 15 residues in the CDR3. V lost 0 bases and J lost 0, with 10 bases in between. CDR3 residues: CASSVDLGNSYEQYF. The CDR3 coding sequence is TGTGCCAGCAGCGTAGATCTGGGGAACTCCTACGAGCAGTACTTC.

The DNA for the CDR3 is TGCAGTGCCCCGGGACCCGGGGAGACCCAGTACTTC. Amino acids: CSAPGPGETQYF. The rearrangement links TRBV20-1 to TRBJ2-5; either TRBD1 or TRBD2 may fit D (5 bases each). The CDR3 sequence is 12 residues long. The germline CDR1 and CDR2 sequences are DFQATT and SNEGSKA (reference sequence). Trimming removed 6 bases from V and 5 bases from J, with 13 bases in between.

This chain links TRBV30 with TRBJ1-2; a possible D gene is TRBD1 (5 bases). The V end was cut by 3 bases, the J end by 0 bases, with 14 bases between. CDR1 GTSNPN and CDR2 SVGIG come from the germline V gene (reference sequence). This CDR3 comprises 15 residues. CDR3 residues: CAWSGAGEANYGYTF. CDR3 bases: TGTGCCTGGAGCGGCGCGGGGGAGGCTAACTATGGCTACACCTTC.

This clonotype was observed a handful of times. This chain links TRBV12-3 or TRBV12-4 with TRBJ2-1; D gene uncertain. The CDR3 is 13 amino acids. V was cut by 6 bases and J by 4 bases, with 10 bases left in between. In nucleotides, the CDR3 is TGTGCCAGCAGGGCATCGCTTTACAATGAGCAGTTCTTC. Encoded protein: CASRASLYNEQFF.

V gene TRBV2 combines with J gene TRBJ1-2, with 7 bases identical to TRBD1. Germline V gene lookup returns CDR1 SNHLY and CDR2 FYNNEI. The CDR3 consists of 13 residues. Trimming cost V 6 bases and J 6 bases; bases outside gene matches: 7. The CDR3 is CASRDDRANGYTF. CDR3 coding DNA: TGTGCCAGCAGGGATGACAGGGCTAATGGCTACACCTTC.

The V and J genes are TRBV10-3 and TRBJ2-3, with a possible D match to TRBD2 (5 bases). The CDR3 sequence is 14 residues long. V was pared by 0 bases and J by 5 bases, with 9 bases between. Germline V lookup: CDR1 ENHRY, CDR2 SYGVKD. CDR3 nucleotides: TGTGCCATCAGTGAGTCGGGAACTAGAGATACGCAGTATTTT. It encodes CAISESGTRDTQYF.

The rearrangement links TRBV18 to TRBJ2-2; D is unresolved. V lost 1 base and J lost 6, with 9 bases in between. Germline V lookup: CDR1 KGHSH, CDR2 LQKENI. CDR3 length: 14 amino acids. CDR3 sequence: CASSPLSQAGELFF. CDR3 DNA sequence: TGTGCCAGCTCACCACTGTCCCAGGCCGGGGAGCTGTTTTTT.

This chain uses TRBV15 with TRBJ2-7; 9 bases fit TRBD1. The germline CDR1 and CDR2 sequences are LNHNV and YYDKDF (reference sequence). This CDR3 region has 14 residues. V lost 3 bases, J lost 2 bases, and 2 bases stayed unmatched. The CDR3, as DNA: TGTGCCACCAGCAGTGGGACAGGGCCCTACGAGCAGTACTTC. Protein product: CATSSGTGPYEQYF.

The genes are TRBV6-1 and TRBJ2-5, with TRBD2 matching 9 bases. Germline values: CDR1 MNHNS, CDR2 SASEGT. Trimming took 2 bases from V and 11 from J; bases not matched to a gene: 18. The CDR3 contains 17 residues. CDR3 nucleotide sequence: TGTGCCAGCAGTGAACAGAGTCTAGCGGGACCAGATAAGGAGCAGTACTTC. It yields the protein CASSEQSLAGPDKEQYF.